Listed below are T cell receptor beta chains from one sample, sequenced in a study of beta chain features in type 1 diabetes. Sequencing used immunoSEQ multiplex PCR; TCRdb keeps in-frame clones, though not all of them. The sample comprises 600,000 to 700,000 clones, roughly 12% of which are singletons, and roughly 0.12% rests with the top ten. Sample: naive CD4+ T cells from blood. All receptors derive from a man younger than 40 with type 1 diabetes. Each CDR3 is given with its conserved first and last residue. The D gene is left open where the match is weak. Size values are once, few and many counts, or a class for expanded clones, and some rows have none.

NA	TRBV5-4	NA	TRBJ1-4	TGTGCCAGCAGCCCCCCGGAGGAGGCTGGAAAACTGTTTTTT	CASSPPEEAGKLFF
TRBD2	TRBV7-2	few	TRBJ2-3	TGTGCCAGCAGCTCCCCTCTGACTAGCGGGGCTTCTAGCACAGATACGCAGTATTTT	CASSSPLTSGASSTDTQYF
NA	TRBV10-3	few	TRBJ1-2	TGTGCCATCAGTGAGCGGGAGGGCGTTGATGGCTACACCTTC	CAISEREGVDGYTF
NA	TRBV4-3	NA	TRBJ2-1	TGCGCCAGCAGCGTATCGAGGGGACGGGACAATGAGCAGTTCTTC	CASSVSRGRDNEQFF
NA	TRBV12-5	NA	TRBJ1-4	TGTGCTAGTGGTGAAAACAGAAATGAAAAACTGTTTTTT	CASGENRNEKLFF
TRBD1	TRBV5-1	NA	TRBJ1-2	TGCGCCAGCAGCCCAGGACAGGGTAGCGGCTACACCTTC	CASSPGQGSGYTF
NA	TRBV7-9	few	TRBJ2-1	TGTGCCAGCAGCTTAGACGGTTACAATGAGCAGTTCTTC	CASSLDGYNEQFF
NA	TRBV9	few	TRBJ2-5	TGTGCCAGCAGCTCCCGGGATCCGGAGACCCAGTACTTC	CASSSRDPETQYF
NA	TRBV29-1	few	TRBJ2-7	TGCAGCGTTGGGCACGTCCCCTACGAGCAGTACTTC	CSVGHVPYEQYF
TRBD1	TRBV7-9	NA	TRBJ1-3	TGTGCCAGCAGCTCTGACAGGGGCTCTGGAAACACCATATATTTT	CASSSDRGSGNTIYF
NA	TRBV5-1	few	TRBJ2-1	TGCGCCAGCAGCTTTCTCCAGGGCCCCTCCTACAATGAGCAGTTCTTC	CASSFLQGPSYNEQFF
NA	TRBV6-1	NA	TRBJ2-7	TGTGCCAGCAGTGAAGGGGGCGGCAGAACTAGCTACGAGCAGTACTTC	CASSEGGGRTSYEQYF
TRBD1	TRBV11-2	NA	TRBJ2-6	TGTGCCAGCAGCGCCCGACCCGGACAGGGGTTCTCTGGGGCCAACGTCCTGACTTTC	CASSARPGQGFSGANVLTF
TRBD2	TRBV18	NA	TRBJ2-5	TGTGCCAGCTCACCGAGCGGGGGGCACCAAGAGACCCAGTACTTC	CASSPSGGHQETQYF
TRBD2	TRBV4-2	few	TRBJ2-1	TGTGCCAGCAGCCAAGTTAGCGGGGGGAATTACAATGAGCAGTTCTTC	CASSQVSGGNYNEQFF
TRBD2	TRBV4-3	few	TRBJ2-7	TGCGCCAGCAGCCAAGATGAGCGGGGGAGATACGAGCAGTACTTC	CASSQDERGRYEQYF
NA	TRBV6-5	few	TRBJ1-2	TGTGCCAGCAGTTCCTGGAGTATGCCGGACCCCTATGGCTACACCTTC	CASSSWSMPDPYGYTF
TRBD1	TRBV27	NA	TRBJ2-5	TGTGCCAGCAGTCCTAGACAGGGAGAGACCCAGTACTTC	CASSPRQGETQYF
TRBD2	TRBV10-3	NA	TRBJ2-2	TGTGCCATCAGACTAGCGGGGGGCTCGAACACCGGGGAGCTGTTTTTT	CAIRLAGGSNTGELFF
NA	TRBV13	few	TRBJ1-1	TGTGCCAGCAGCTTAGTCGCAGAATTGATCACTGAAGCTTTCTTT	CASSLVAELITEAFF
NA	TRBV9	NA	TRBJ2-7	TGTGCCAGCAGCGTAGAAAGCAGCTCCTACGAGCAGTACTTC	CASSVESSSYEQYF
NA	TRBV5-4	NA	TRBJ2-1	TGTGCCAGCAGCTCCCCGAGCTCCTACAATGAGCAGTTCTTC	CASSSPSSYNEQFF
NA	TRBV30	few	TRBJ1-5	TGTGCCTGGAGTGTACGGGGGCGCCTGGGTCAGCCCCAGCATTTT	CAWSVRGRLGQPQHF
NA	TRBV15	few	TRBJ2-5	TGTGCCACCAGCAGAGGAAAAGATGAGACCCAGTACTTC	CATSRGKDETQYF
NA	TRBV7-2	NA	TRBJ1-1	TGTGCCAGCAGCTTAGATCTTGCCCTTGGGGGGACTGAAGCTTTCTTT	CASSLDLALGGTEAFF
NA	TRBV5-4	NA	TRBJ2-5	TGTGCCAGCAGTACAGGGTCGGAGACCCAGTACTTC	CASSTGSETQYF
TRBD2	TRBV30	few	TRBJ2-3	TGTGCCTGGAGTGATAATAGCCGCGGGGGGACACCCCCAGATACGCAGTATTTT	CAWSDNSRGGTPPDTQYF
NA	TRBV30	NA	TRBJ2-5	TGTGCCTGGACTAAGGAAAGGGAGACCCAGTACTTC	CAWTKERETQYF
TRBD2	TRBV27	NA	TRBJ2-3	TGTGCCAGCAGTTTAACTAGCGGGGGCGATACAGATACGCAGTATTTT	CASSLTSGGDTDTQYF
NA	TRBV10-3	many	TRBJ2-1	TGTGCCGTACAAGGGAGCTCCTACAATGAGCAGTTCTTC	CAVQGSSYNEQFF
NA	TRBV6-6	few	TRBJ2-3	TGTGCCAGCAGTCCCGGGCACGGTACGCAGTATTTT	CASSPGHGTQYF
TRBD1	TRBV5-4	NA	TRBJ1-6	TGTGCCAGCAGCCCGCGACAGGGCTCCTATAATTCACCCCTCCACTTC	CASSPRQGSYNSPLHF
TRBD2	TRBV7-2	few	TRBJ2-3	TGTGCCAGCAGCTTCCGGACTAGCGGGGGCACAGATACGCAGTATTTT	CASSFRTSGGTDTQYF
NA	TRBV4-2	few	TRBJ2-6	TGTGCCAGCAGCGAAAGGGGGAGGACCGGGGCCAACGTCCTGACTTTC	CASSERGRTGANVLTF
TRBD1	TRBV7-7	few	TRBJ1-1	TGTGCTAGCAGCGCGGACAGGGGGACTGAAGCTTTCTTT	CASSADRGTEAFF
NA	TRBV27	few	TRBJ2-1	TGTGCCAGCAGTCCGGCTAGCCAGACCTACAATGAGCAGTTCTTC	CASSPASQTYNEQFF
NA	TRBV30	NA	TRBJ1-3	TGTGCCTGGAGTCCCCGTATCATTGGAAACACCATATATTTT	CAWSPRIIGNTIYF
TRBD1	TRBV5-6	NA	TRBJ2-1	TGTGCCAGCAGCCCCCACAGGGGCCCCTACAATGAGCAGTTCTTC	CASSPHRGPYNEQFF
TRBD1	TRBV27	NA	TRBJ2-5	TGTGCCAGCAGATCCCCCGGACAGGGTCGCGAGACCCAGTACTTC	CASRSPGQGRETQYF
NA	TRBV28	few	TRBJ1-2	TGTGCCAGCAGTTTAATCAGAGATGGCTACACCTTC	CASSLIRDGYTF
NA	TRBV6-5	few	TRBJ1-6	TGTGCCACCTATGCGACAGGAGATGCACCCCTCCACTTT	CATYATGDAPLHF
TRBD2	TRBV4-3	NA	TRBJ2-1	TGCGCCAGCAGCCTTCGGATAGCGGGGGGATACAATGAGCAGTTCTTC	CASSLRIAGGYNEQFF
NA	TRBV7-9	NA	TRBJ2-1	TGTGCCAGCAGCCAACCGGGGACACCTTACAATGAGCAGTTCTTC	CASSQPGTPYNEQFF
NA	TRBV27	few	TRBJ2-5	TGTGCCAGGGAACTCAGACAGAGACAAGAGACCCAGTACTTC	CARELRQRQETQYF
NA	TRBV29-1	NA	TRBJ1-1	TGCAGCGTTGCGGGGACGGGGGCCGGTGGGGACACTGAAGCTTTCTTT	CSVAGTGAGGDTEAFF
NA	TRBV6-1	NA	TRBJ2-5	TGTGCCAGCAGTGCTGCAAATCAAGAGACCCAGTACTTC	CASSAANQETQYF